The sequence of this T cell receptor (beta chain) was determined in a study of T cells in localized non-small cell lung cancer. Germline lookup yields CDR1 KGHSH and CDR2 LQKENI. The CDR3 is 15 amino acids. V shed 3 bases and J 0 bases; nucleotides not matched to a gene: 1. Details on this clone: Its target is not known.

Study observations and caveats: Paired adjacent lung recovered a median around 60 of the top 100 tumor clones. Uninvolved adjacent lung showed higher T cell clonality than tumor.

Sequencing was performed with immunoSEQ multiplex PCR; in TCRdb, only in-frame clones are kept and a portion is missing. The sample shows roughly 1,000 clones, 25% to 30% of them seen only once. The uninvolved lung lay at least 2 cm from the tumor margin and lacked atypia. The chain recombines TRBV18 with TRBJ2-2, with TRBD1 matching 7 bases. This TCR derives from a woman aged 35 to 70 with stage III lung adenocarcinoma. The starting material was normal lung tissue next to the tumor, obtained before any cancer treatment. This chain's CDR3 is CASSPGTANTGELFF. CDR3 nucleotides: TGTGCCAGCTCACCCGGGACAGCGAACACCGGGGAGCTGTTTTTT.